This T cell receptor beta chain was sequenced during a study of CD8+ T cells in alopecia areata. The study, taken as a whole, reports: Sequencing of scalp samples also captures resident alphabeta T cells of normal skin. Patients shared TCRs less clearly than mice did, possibly owing to HLA.

Collected material from alopecia areata patients comprised lesional scalp punch biopsies and peripheral blood. It was from PBMCs that CD4+ and CD8+ T cells were sorted. cDNA serving as the sequencing template came from extracted, reverse transcribed RNA. Some clones are missing from TCRdb's copy, which holds only in-frame ones; the method was immunoSEQ multiplex PCR. This sample carries 100,000 to 150,000 clones, roughly 58% of them seen once, and the ten largest clones take under 5%. About this clone itself: Its antigen is unknown.

This clonotype was obtained from a human donor with alopecia areata. The input for sequencing was CD4+ T cells sorted from blood, taken at week 0.

CDR3 in amino acids: CAISTQGAPTKGYGYTF. CDR3 nucleotide sequence: TGTGCCATCAGTACACAGGGGGCGCCAACCAAGGGTTATGGCTACACCTTC. V is TRBV10-3 and J is TRBJ1-2; 9 nucleotides match TRBD1. The V segment lost 5 bases and the J segment 5 bases; nucleotides outside the gene matches: 15. Germline V gives CDR1 ENHRY, CDR2 SYGVKD. This CDR3 has 17 residues.